This T cell receptor beta chain is drawn from a study of beta chain features in type 1 diabetes. Reverse transcribing all isolated RNA meant expressed TCRB transcripts were sequenced. Method: immunoSEQ multiplex PCR; TCRdb's copy keeps in-frame clones and lacks some. The repertoire holds under 400,000 clones, with around 20% as singletons. This clone was seen only a few times. Antigen specificity is unknown. General study results and limits: There was a moderate but significant shortening of TCRB CDR3s in all four CD4+ subsets of Type 1 diabetes patients. Insertion counts at VDJ junctions were lower in type 1 diabetes patients, who also showed more deletions there. A greater similarity of naive, central memory and Treg TCRB repertoires was seen among patients than among healthy donors.

Trimming removed 1 base at V and 8 bases at J, with 12 bases between. Germline lookup yields CDR1 LGHNA and CDR2 YNFKEQ. This CDR3 is 14 amino acids long. J is TRBJ2-1 and V is TRBV4-2; D may be TRBD2 (5 bases). Material: naive CD4+ T cells from blood. This clonotype was obtained from a woman between 18 and 29 years old in good health. The CDR3 DNA is TGTGCCAGCAGCCAAGTTGGAGGTGGTGATGAGCAGTTCTTC. It is translated as CASSQVGGGDEQFF.